These 32 T cell receptor beta chains originate from one sample sequenced in a study of T cells after yellow fever vaccination (dated by TCRdb to 2018 to 2020). According to the study, the label for this sample's treatment or condition signals: live attenuated yellow fever vaccine strain. Library preparation employed 5' RACE. The run used an Illumina HiSeq 2500. TCRdb itself trimmed the public reads at Q25 with fastp, ran MiXCR and retained productive beta chains. All rows with the same CDR3 protein become a single entry with the most common DNA and genes. The sample table lists hundreds of thousands of distinct CDR3 sequences, less than 9.5% of them with a count of one. Jointly, the top ten make up approximately 16% of the sample. The sequencing used PBMCs, collected around 45 days after the first yellow fever vaccination. Receptors originate from a man aged 18 to 30 who received the YFV17D yellow fever vaccine.

There are a few counts of this clonotype. The chain is built from TRBV7-8 and TRBJ2-3, with 10 bases identical to TRBD2. From germline, CDR1 is SGHVS and CDR2 FQNEAQ. Unmatched junction bases numbered 9, after V lost 1 base and J lost 2 bases. The CDR3 extends over 18 amino acids. The chain's CDR3 is CASSLDSVLAGDTDTQYF. The DNA for the CDR3 is TGTGCCAGCAGCTTAGATAGTGTGCTAGCGGGGGACACAGATACGCAGTATTTT.

This rearrangement joins TRBV5-8 to TRBJ2-5, with D perhaps matching TRBD1 or TRBD2 (5 bases each). CDR1 is SGHTS, CDR2 YDEGEE, per germline. Trimming removed 2 bases at V and 5 bases at J, with 19 bases between. The CDR3 totals 16 residues. The CDR3 loop is CASSLGDLIARETQYF. As DNA, the CDR3 is TGTGCCAGCAGCTTAGGGGACCTCATCGCCCGGGAGACCCAGTACTTC. Using reference TRBV5-8 and TRBJ2-5 for the parts outside the CDR3, the full variable domain is EAGVTQSPTHLIKTRGQQATLRCSPISGHTSVYWYQQALGLGLQFLLWYDEGEERNRGNFPPRFSGRQFPNYSSELNVNALELEDSALYLCASSLGDLIARETQYFGPGTRLLVL.

This clonotype was observed a few times. J is TRBJ1-6 and V is TRBV12-3 or TRBV12-4; D not certain. This CDR3 is 15 amino acids long. Trimming took 1 base from V and 6 from J, leaving 10 bases between them. CDR3 amino acids: CASSLGAWGNSPLHF. The CDR3 bases are TGTGCCAGCAGTTTAGGGGCCTGGGGTAATTCACCCCTCCACTTT.

The chain has TRBV20-1 and TRBJ2-1, with D possibly being TRBD1 (7 bases). Trimming took off 3 bases at V and 0 bases at J, with 15 bases between the two ends. Germline CDR1 reads DFQATT; CDR2 reads SNEGSKA (reference sequence). The CDR3 totals 16 residues. The CDR3 sequence: CSASGGTAYSYNEQFF. The CDR3 nucleotides read TGCAGTGCTAGTGGGGGGACAGCTTACTCCTACAATGAGCAGTTCTTC.

In this sample, this clonotype turned up a few times. The chain uses TRBV7-9 and TRBJ2-1, with a weak D call TRBD2 (6 bases). V was pared by 5 bases and J by 0 bases, with 17 bases between. Germline V CDR1 and CDR2: SEHNR, FQNEAQ (reference sequence). The length of the CDR3 is 17 residues. The CDR3 nucleotides read TGTGCCAGCAGCGGCCGGGAGCCCGAAAGCTCCTACAATGAGCAGTTCTTC. It is translated as CASSGREPESSYNEQFF.

The rearrangement uses TRBV6-1 and TRBJ1-5; possible D gene TRBD1, 5 bases. V lost 4 bases, J lost 5 bases, and 9 bases lay in between. CDR3 size: 13 residues. Germline assignment: CDR1 MNHNS and CDR2 SASEGT. CDR3 loop: CASSGSGYQPQHF. CDR3 DNA sequence: TGTGCCAGCAGTGGGTCAGGGTATCAGCCCCAGCATTTT.

The rearrangement uses TRBV6-1 and TRBJ2-2, with TRBD2 as a possible D gene (6 bases). This CDR3 contains 13 residues. Trimming removed 7 bases from V and 5 bases from J, with 11 bases in between. CDR1 and CDR2 from the germline V gene are MNHNS and SASEGT. The CDR3 sequence: CASTQGGTGELFF. The CDR3 DNA reads as TGTGCCAGCACCCAAGGAGGGACCGGGGAGCTGTTTTTT.

The chain joins TRBV9 to TRBJ2-3, with D perhaps TRBD1 (6 bases). The CDR3 is 15 amino acids. Per germline, CDR1 SGDLS and CDR2 YYNGEE. V was trimmed by 1 base and J by 2 bases, leaving 11 bases between them. This CDR3 reads CASSVRQVVTDTQYF. Here the CDR3 DNA reads TGTGCCAGCAGCGTACGACAGGTTGTCACAGATACGCAGTATTTT.

This clonotype has only a few counts. The J gene is TRBJ2-7, the V gene TRBV28; D is possibly TRBD2 (5 bases). This CDR3 spans 15 amino acids. CDR1 and CDR2 from the germline V gene are MDHEN and SYDVKM. Between the trimmed V and J ends, which lost 5 bases and 2 bases, there was a span of 16 bases. CDR3 DNA: TGTGCCAGCAGTCCCCGTGGGAGAGGGACCTACGAGCAGTACGTC. This gives the protein CASSPRGRGTYEQYV.

The chain carries TRBV5-1 and TRBJ1-1, with TRBD1 matching 7 bases. Germline CDR1 SGHRS, CDR2 YFSETQ. The V and J ends lost 0 bases and 6 bases, in that order; junction bases with no gene match: 5. CDR3 length: 14 amino acids. CDR3 amino acids: CASSLGDSRPEAFF. The DNA for the CDR3 is TGCGCCAGCAGCTTGGGGGACAGCAGACCTGAAGCTTTCTTT.

The V call is TRBV11-2, the J call TRBJ2-4, with 16 positions matching TRBD2. V trimming: 4 bases; J trimming: 3 bases; junction bases outside the gene matches: 3. The CDR3 consists of 17 residues. Germline assignment: CDR1 SGHAT and CDR2 FQNNGV. The CDR3: CASSSGLAGGGKNIQYF. The CDR3 nucleotides are TGTGCCAGCAGCTCGGGACTAGCGGGGGGGGGCAAAAACATTCAGTACTTC.

This clonotype was seen a few times. The genes are TRBV6-1 and TRBJ2-3; D assignment may be TRBD1 or TRBD2 (6 bases each). Trimming shortened V by 6 bases and J by 2 bases, and 21 bases separated the two germline ends. Germline loops: CDR1 MNHNS, CDR2 SASEGT. The CDR3 is made up of 17 amino acids. DNA for the CDR3: TGTGCCAGCAGCCACTACTTCGGGGGCGGGAACACAGATACGCAGTATTTT. This sequence encodes CASSHYFGGGNTDTQYF.

This clonotype was seen a few times. The chain couples TRBV5-5 to TRBJ2-1, with D tentatively TRBD2 (5 bases). There are 15 residues in the CDR3. V was pared by 0 bases and J by 8 bases, with 15 bases between. The germline gives CDR1 SGHKS, CDR2 YYEKEE (reference sequence). The CDR3 region has the DNA TGTGCCAGCAGCTTGGTGCTCGGGGAGTCGGATGAGCAGTTCTTC. Protein: CASSLVLGESDEQFF.

The rearrangement joins TRBV29-1 to TRBJ2-1; TRBD2 agrees at 9 bases. The CDR3 has 14 residues. V trimming: 7 bases; J trimming: 7 bases; junction bases outside the gene matches: 11. Germline loops: CDR1 SQVTM, CDR2 ANQGSEA. The chain's CDR3 is CSAGVAGALNEQFF. CDR3 DNA: TGCAGCGCCGGGGTAGCGGGGGCCCTGAATGAGCAGTTCTTC.

There are a few counts of this clonotype. The chain uses TRBV7-2 and TRBJ2-7; 11 bases are shared with TRBD2. With V trimmed by 3 bases and J by 2 bases, 3 bases remained unmatched. The CDR3 is 15 residues long. In germline, CDR1 is SGHTA, CDR2 FQGNSA. The CDR3 DNA sequence: TGTGCCAGCAGCTTGGGACTAGCGGAGACCTACGAGCAGTACTTC. Translating it yields CASSLGLAETYEQYF.

As concerns this clonotype: The germline gene is not matched at one end of the junction; a read error may be the cause. The chain carries TRBV6-6 and TRBJ1-1, with TRBD1 matching over 7 bases. Germline CDR1 is MNHNY and CDR2 is SVGAGI (reference sequence). This CDR3 spans 13 amino acids. CDR3 bases: TGTGACAGCAGTTACAGGGGGAACACTGAAGCTTTCTTT. Residues: CDSSYRGNTEAFF.

In this sample, this clonotype turned up many times. V and J are TRBV6-2 or TRBV6-3 and TRBJ2-7; D not resolved. Trimming stripped 6 bases from V and 2 bases from J, with 23 bases between. Germline lookup yields CDR1 MNHEY and CDR2 SVGEGT. The length of the CDR3 is 17 residues. The DNA of the CDR3 is TGTGCCAGCAGCTATCGTCATGGTGGCCCGCCGGCCTACGAGCAGTACGTC. Protein sequence: CASSYRHGGPPAYEQYV.

The rearrangement links TRBV19 to TRBJ1-2; D is undetermined. The germline V gene encodes CDR1 LNHDA and CDR2 SQIVND (reference sequence). Trimming shortened V by 3 bases and J by 6 bases, and 14 bases separated the two germline ends. The CDR3 length is 14 residues. CDR3 in amino acids: CASSMLARINGYTF. The CDR3 DNA follows: TGTGCCAGTAGTATGTTGGCCAGGATAAATGGCTACACCTTC. Supplemented by reference TRBV19 and TRBJ1-2, the full variable domain reads DGGITQSPKYLFRKEGQNVTLSCEQNLNHDAMYWYRQDPGQGLRLIYYSQIVNDFQKGDIAEGYSVSREKKESFPLTVTSAQKNPTAFYLCASSMLARINGYTFGSGTRLTVV.

V is TRBV12-3 or TRBV12-4 and J is TRBJ2-1; 10 bases map to TRBD1. The CDR3 is 15 amino acids. J was trimmed by 10 bases and V by 6 bases; bases with no gene match: 12. CDR3 DNA sequence: TGTGCCAGCAGCTACACAATGACAGGGGGCGGGGAGCAGTTCTTC. Translating it yields CASSYTMTGGGEQFF.

The V call is TRBV18, the J call TRBJ2-1; 7 nucleotides match TRBD1. The CDR3 is made up of 17 amino acids. Germline V gene data show CDR1 as KGHSH and CDR2 as LQKENI. Losses at the gene ends were 0 bases for V and 0 bases for J; bases not matched to a gene: 5. The CDR3: CASSPPDRPSSYNEQFF. The DNA of the CDR3 is TGTGCCAGCTCACCACCGGACAGGCCGAGCTCCTACAATGAGCAGTTCTTC.

This clonotype was seen only a few times. V is TRBV4-1 and J is TRBJ2-2; the D gene is possibly TRBD2 (6 bases). The V gene's germline CDR1 is MGHRA and CDR2 YSYEKL. Trimming removed 3 bases from V and 6 bases from J, with 14 bases in between. The CDR3 totals 15 residues. As DNA, the CDR3 is TGCGCCAGCAGCCAGGAGGGTTTCGGAGCCGGGGAGCTGTTTTTT. Encoded protein: CASSQEGFGAGELFF.

This clonotype showed up many times. V and J are TRBV4-2 and TRBJ2-7, with 11 bases fitting TRBD1. This CDR3 is built from 16 residues. Germline V gene sequence: CDR1 LGHNA, CDR2 YNFKEQ. With 0 bases clipped from V and 3 bases from J, the junction kept 4 bases outside the gene matches. Here the CDR3 DNA reads TGTGCCAGCAGCCAAGATAGGGGGACAGGGGGCTACGAGCAGTACTTC. As protein: CASSQDRGTGGYEQYF.

The V gene is TRBV6-2 or TRBV6-3, the J gene TRBJ2-1, with TRBD2 as a possible D gene (5 bases). The V gene lost 7 bases and the J gene lost 0 bases, with 16 bases spanning the gap. There are 16 residues in the CDR3. CDR1 MNHEY and CDR2 SVGEGT come from the germline V gene. The CDR3 DNA is TGTGCCAGCAAACGGAGCGGCCCGAGCTCCTACAATGAGCAGTTCTTC. This encodes CASKRSGPSSYNEQFF.

This clonotype was observed a handful of times. The V call is TRBV29-1, the J call TRBJ2-5; D is perhaps TRBD2 (7 bases). The CDR3 has 13 residues. Germline V gene data show CDR1 as SQVTM and CDR2 as ANQGSEA. Trimming left V 4 bases short and J 4 bases short, with 13 bases between. Here the CDR3 DNA reads TGCAGCGTTGGGCAGGGGAGGGGAGAGACCCAGTACTTC. This encodes CSVGQGRGETQYF. Complete variable domain (other parts from reference TRBV29-1 and TRBJ2-5): SAVISQKPSRDICQRGTSLTIQCQVDSQVTMMFWYRQQPGQSLTLIATANQGSEATYESGFVIDKFPISRPNLTFSTLTVSNMSPEDSSIYLCSVGQGRGETQYFGPGTRLLVL.

The rearrangement links TRBV6-5 to TRBJ2-2; TRBD2 agrees at 8 bases. Germline V lookup: CDR1 MNHEY, CDR2 SVGAGI. This CDR3 has 15 amino acids. The V gene end was trimmed by 4 bases and the J gene end by 3 bases; junction bases not matched to a gene: 4. In DNA form, the CDR3 reads TGTGCCAGCAGTTCGGCGGGGGGTTACACCGGGGAGCTGTTTTTT. This translates into CASSSAGGYTGELFF.

In its sample, this clonotype was seen many times. The chain links TRBV14 to TRBJ1-1; D not resolved. There are 13 residues in the CDR3. Deletions cut 4 bases from V and 0 bases from J, with 6 bases between. Germline V gives CDR1 SGHDN, CDR2 FVKESK. The CDR3 DNA is TGTGCCAGCAGCCCTACACTGAACACTGAAGCTTTCTTT. Encoded protein: CASSPTLNTEAFF.

J is TRBJ1-5 and V is TRBV9; tentative D call: TRBD1 (5 bases). Germline values: CDR1 SGDLS, CDR2 YYNGEE. The V gene lost 0 bases and the J gene lost 7 bases, with 11 bases spanning the gap. This CDR3 has 14 amino acids. The CDR3 DNA is TGTGCCAGCAGCGTAGGGGGCGCGGGGCAGCCCCAGCATTTT. Protein sequence: CASSVGGAGQPQHF.

This clonotype appeared many times. The CDR3 DNA is TGTGCCAGCAGCCACAGTACTAGCGGGCTGTACCAAGAGACCCAGTACTTC. This encodes CASSHSTSGLYQETQYF. V usage is TRBV7-9 and J usage is TRBJ2-5; TRBD2 aligns across 9 bases. The CDR3 extends over 17 amino acids. Per germline, CDR1 SEHNR and CDR2 FQNEAQ (reference sequence). Trimming cost V 5 bases and J 0 bases; bases outside gene matches: 10.

Regarding this clonotype: A read error may explain this, as a much larger clone is one base away. The CDR3 protein is CSAIGQSTDEQYF. The DNA for the CDR3 is TGCAGTGCTATAGGCCAGAGCACGGACGAGCAGTACTTC. The genes are TRBV20-1 and TRBJ2-7; D is undetermined. Trimming removed 4 bases at V and 5 bases at J, with 15 bases between. The CDR3 is 13 residues long. Looked up from germline, CDR1 is DFQATT and CDR2 is SNEGSKA (reference sequence).

This clonotype has more than one count but fewer than ten. This chain connects TRBV6-1 to TRBJ2-5; D is uncertain. Trimming cost V 5 bases and J 3 bases, with 10 bases left between them. CDR3 length: 13 residues. Germline CDR1 MNHNS, CDR2 SASEGT. The CDR3 DNA is TGTGCCAGCAGTCATAAGGCGAAAGAGACCCAGTACTTC. It translates to CASSHKAKETQYF.

The chain joins TRBV6-1 to TRBJ2-1; D uncertain. Trimming took 7 bases from V and 4 from J, leaving 11 bases between them. Germline V lookup: CDR1 MNHNS, CDR2 SASEGT. The CDR3 is 13 amino acids. The CDR3 loop is CASTPAPYNEQFF. CDR3 nucleotide sequence: TGTGCCAGCACCCCGGCTCCGTACAATGAGCAGTTCTTC.

This clonotype occurred many times. The chain links TRBV4-2 to TRBJ2-1; D gene unclear. Germline values: CDR1 LGHNA, CDR2 YNFKEQ. Trimming removed 1 base from V and 3 bases from J, with 10 bases in between. This CDR3 is 15 amino acids long. The CDR3 is CASSQVAMGYNEQFF. The CDR3 DNA sequence: TGTGCCAGCAGCCAAGTTGCGATGGGCTACAATGAGCAGTTCTTC.